This T cell receptor (beta chain) derives from a study of a mutant IDH1 vaccine in newly diagnosed glioma. Study-level background: The timing of visit V12 was week 35, and that of visit V13 was week 47.

Time point meaning: week 35, safety follow-up. In the vaccine, a single dose held 300 ug of the mutant IDH1 20-mer peptide, along with topical imiquimod. This clone came up once. Antigen: not known. The method was immunoSEQ multiplex PCR; TCRdb's version includes in-frame clones alone and lacks a portion of them. This sample has around 32,000 clones; about 80% occur once, and the top ten carry 3.2%. The germline CDR1 and CDR2 sequences are SEHNR and FQNEAQ (reference sequence). This CDR3 has 16 residues. V was shortened by 7 bases and J by 0 bases, with 15 bases between the two germline ends. Source: PBMCs, taken from a glioma patient whose treatment included an IDH1 peptide vaccine. The sequence came from a man in his forties with glioma. Some clones in this sample may be carry-over from other donors' samples. The chain employs TRBV7-9 and TRBJ1-4; D is possibly TRBD1 (5 bases). The CDR3 sequence: CASTFQRGSTNEKLFF. In DNA form, the CDR3 reads TGTGCCAGCACCTTCCAGAGGGGATCAACTAATGAAAAACTGTTTTTT.